The present T cell receptor (beta chain) was sequenced within a study of blood T cell repertoires in COVID-19. The overall study: COVID-19 samples, acute and convalescent, were from the United States, Italy and Spain.

There are 13 residues in the CDR3. Germline CDR1 is MNHEY and CDR2 is SVGEGT. Germline trimming cut 2 bases from V and 9 bases from J; bases unmatched to any gene: 1. TCRdb keeps only in-frame clones here, not all; method: immunoSEQ multiplex PCR. Of 200,000 to 250,000 clones listed, more than 85% were seen once; the top ten hold roughly 3%. The sample comprised peripheral blood. This sequence originates from a man aged 55 to 70 with acute or convalescent COVID-19. This chain uses TRBV6-2 or TRBV6-3 with TRBJ2-1; TRBD2 aligns across 10 bases. This chain's CDR3 is CASSYGLAVEQFF. CDR3 coding DNA: TGTGCCAGCAGTTACGGACTAGCGGTTGAGCAGTTCTTC.